One and the same sample provided the 13 T cell receptor beta chains below, sequenced in a study of lymphopenia after photon versus proton radiotherapy. Produced via immunoSEQ multiplex PCR; TCRdb's table is partial and in-frame only. This repertoire shows tens of thousands of clones, approximately 90% found once; its top ten account for over 12%. The sample in question was peripheral blood, obtained from a patient treated with photon-based radiotherapy. The receptors stem from a man in his 60s with cholangiocarcinoma.

The chain uses TRBV7-8 and TRBJ2-4; 7 bases line up with TRBD2. The CDR3 length is 15 residues. Per germline, CDR1 SGHVS and CDR2 FQNEAQ. V was pared by 5 bases and J by 7 bases, with 11 bases of the junction left unmatched. This chain's CDR3 is CASSPQGGWANIQYF. CDR3 bases: TGTGCCAGCAGCCCCCAGGGAGGGTGGGCGAACATTCAGTACTTC.

This clone has just a few counts. J is TRBJ2-7 and V is TRBV7-2; TRBD1 agrees at 7 bases. V shed 5 bases and J 2 bases; nucleotides not matched to a gene: 9. The CDR3 is 15 amino acids. CDR1 and CDR2 from the germline V gene are SGHTA and FQGNSA. The CDR3 protein is CASSPRRQGPYEQYF. The CDR3 nucleotides are TGTGCCAGCAGCCCCAGACGACAGGGCCCCTACGAGCAGTACTTC.

The chain is built from TRBV6-5 and TRBJ2-1; 7 bases line up with TRBD1. V shed 2 bases and J 8 bases; nucleotides not matched to a gene: 3. The CDR3 has 13 residues. CDR1 is MNHEY, CDR2 SVGAGI, per germline. In nucleotides, the CDR3 is TGTGCCAGCAGTTACCCGCAGGGGGATGAGCAGTTCTTC. This translates into CASSYPQGDEQFF.

The V gene is TRBV6-5, the J gene TRBJ2-1; D unresolved. With 1 base removed from V and 6 bases from J, the gap between germline ends came to 13 bases. Germline-derived CDR1 and CDR2 are MNHEY and SVGAGI. The length of the CDR3 is 15 residues. The CDR3 DNA reads TGTGCCAGCAGTTACTGGGCCACTTCATCCAATGAGCAGTTCTTC. The encoded protein is CASSYWATSSNEQFF.

This chain connects TRBV27 to TRBJ2-2, with D tentatively TRBD1 or TRBD2 (5 bases each). The germline V gene has CDR1 MNHEY and CDR2 SMNVEV (reference sequence). Trimming removed 6 bases at V and 1 base at J, with 15 bases between. The CDR3 covers 16 residues. The CDR3 loop is CASSPFGGGNTGELFF. CDR3 nucleotide sequence: TGTGCCAGCAGCCCCTTTGGTGGGGGGAACACCGGGGAGCTGTTTTTT.

The V call is TRBV4-1, the J call TRBJ2-6; 8 bases match TRBD1. This CDR3 region has 18 residues. J lost 3 bases, V lost 1 base, and 8 bases had no gene match. From germline, CDR1 is MGHRA and CDR2 YSYEKL. Written as DNA, the CDR3 is TGCGCCAGCAGCCAAGGGGGCGGCAGGGGGCTTGGGGCCAACGTCCTGACTTTC. Translating gives CASSQGGGRGLGANVLTF.

The chain carries TRBV6-5 and TRBJ2-1, with 9 positions matching TRBD1. Germline loops: CDR1 MNHEY, CDR2 SVGAGI. The CDR3 sequence is 13 residues long. The ends lost 4 bases at V and 6 bases at J; junction bases unmatched: 1. In nucleotides, the CDR3 is TGTGCCAGCAGTTCGGACAGGGGCAATGAGCAGTTCTTC. Translation: CASSSDRGNEQFF.

The chain links TRBV27 to TRBJ1-1; D gene unclear. Germline CDR1 is MNHEY and CDR2 is SMNVEV (reference sequence). V lost 5 bases and J lost 1, with 17 bases in between. The CDR3 consists of 16 residues. The CDR3 DNA follows: TGTGCCAGCAGTCCGCCCCCTGGACGTAGGAACACTGAAGCTTTCTTT. Protein product: CASSPPPGRRNTEAFF.

The chain couples TRBV6-1 to TRBJ2-7; D uncertain. Trimming removed 1 base at V and 2 bases at J, with 18 bases between. This CDR3 is built from 17 residues. The germline V gene has CDR1 MNHNS and CDR2 SASEGT. The CDR3, as DNA: TGTGCCAGCAGTGAAGGGTTTTCCTGGACCGCGCCCTACGAGCAGTACTTC. It is translated as CASSEGFSWTAPYEQYF.

The genes are TRBV11-2 and TRBJ1-5; 7 positions match TRBD1. V lost 5 bases to trimming and J lost 7 bases; unmatched junction nucleotides: 5. Germline V CDR1 and CDR2: SGHAT, FQNNGV. There are 13 residues in the CDR3. The CDR3 DNA is TGTGCCAGCAGCCCAGGGGGGAACCAGCCCCAGCATTTT. Amino acids: CASSPGGNQPQHF.

This sequence joins TRBV7-3 and TRBJ2-7; 14 positions match TRBD2. Trimming removed 5 bases from V and 5 bases from J; junction bases left unmatched: 5. Germline V gene sequence: CDR1 SGHTA, CDR2 FQGTGA. This CDR3 region has 15 residues. The CDR3: CASSPGTSGSDEQYF. The CDR3 nucleotides read TGTGCCAGCAGCCCCGGGACTAGCGGGAGTGACGAGCAGTACTTC.

The chain recombines TRBV5-6 with TRBJ2-3; unclear D gene. With 3 bases removed from V and 0 bases from J, the gap between germline ends came to 5 bases. Per germline, CDR1 SGHDT and CDR2 YYEEEE. This CDR3 has 13 amino acids. The CDR3 is CASSSFSTDTQYF. CDR3 sequence (DNA): TGTGCCAGCAGCTCCTTTAGCACAGATACGCAGTATTTT. Based on the CDR3 plus reference TRBV5-6 and TRBJ2-3, the full variable domain is DAGVTQSPTHLIKTRGQQVTLRCSPKSGHDTVSWYQQALGQGPQFIFQYYEEEERQRGNFPDRFSGHQFPNYSSELNVNALLLGDSALYLCASSSFSTDTQYFGPGTRLTVL.

The chain recombines TRBV28 with TRBJ1-5, with D uncertain. The CDR3 is 12 residues long. V was pared by 2 bases and J by 6 bases, with 5 bases between. Germline V gives CDR1 MDHEN, CDR2 SYDVKM. CDR3 in amino acids: CASSLNFQPQHF. CDR3 DNA sequence: TGTGCCAGCAGTTTAAATTTTCAGCCCCAGCATTTT.